These T cell receptor beta chains were read from a single sample in a study of response to subunit inactivated influenza vaccine. TCRdb independently ran MiXCR on the RT-PCR reads; one entry per CDR3 protein. Among 500,000 to 550,000 distinct CDR3 sequences listed, 7.6% were seen once. Sequences were derived from PBMCs from blood, sampled around 25 months after vaccination. The receptors were sampled from a man aged 50-75 years who received an inactivated influenza vaccine. CDR3s include the opening cysteine and the closing phenylalanine or tryptophan. The D gene is left open where the match is weak. Size is omitted from some rows. Given values are once, few, many or a class for expanded clones.

>TRBJ1-5|TRBV20-1|NA|NA
CSARDLGQYSNQPQHF
TGCAGTGCTAGAGACCTAGGGCAATATAGCAATCAGCCCCAGCATTTT
>TRBJ2-1|TRBV7-3|few|TRBD1
CASSQSWNHRGYNEQFF
TGTGCCAGCAGCCAATCATGGAATCACAGGGGCTACAATGAGCAGTTCTTC
>TRBJ2-7|TRBV11-2|few|TRBD2
CASSLNSGGSSYEQYF
TGTGCCAGCAGCTTAAATAGCGGGGGGAGCTCCTACGAGCAGTACTTC
>TRBJ2-3|TRBV29-1|NA|NA
CSVDGEITDTQYF
TGCAGCGTTGATGGTGAAATCACAGATACGCAGTATTTT
>TRBJ2-7|TRBV7-2|many|TRBD1
CASSPGQVFYEQYF
TGTGCCAGCAGCCCGGGACAGGTCTTCTACGAGCAGTACTTC
>TRBJ2-1|TRBV2|NA|TRBD2
CASRREGLAGASGHNEQFF
TGTGCCAGCAGACGGGAGGGACTAGCGGGAGCCTCTGGACACAATGAGCAGTTCTTC
>TRBJ2-7|TRBV7-6|NA|NA
CASSLAPGALEQYF
TGTGCCAGCAGCTTAGCCCCGGGAGCACTAGAGCAGTACTTC
>TRBJ1-1|TRBV5-6|many|NA
CASSREKQAFF
TGTGCCAGCAGCAGAGAAAAACAAGCTTTCTTT
>TRBJ1-6|TRBV16|many|NA
CASSPISANSPLHF
TGTGCCAGCAGCCCGATCAGTGCGAATTCACCCCTCCACTTT
>TRBJ2-5|TRBV20-1|few|NA
CSAREPDSGTQYF
TGCAGTGCTAGAGAACCAGACTCGGGGACCCAGTACTTC
>TRBJ2-1|TRBV6-1|many|TRBD1
CASIRAGGNEQFF
TGTGCCAGCATTCGGGCAGGGGGCAATGAGCAGTTCTTC
>TRBJ2-5|TRBV20-1|few|NA
CSAREAGRETQYF
TGCAGTGCGCGAGAGGCCGGCCGAGAGACCCAGTACTTC
>TRBJ1-1|TRBV20-1|many|TRBD1
CSAKYGPGGTEAFF
TGCAGTGCGAAGTATGGACCAGGGGGCACTGAAGCTTTCTTT
>TRBJ2-7|TRBV5-1|NA|TRBD2
CASSFTRPGGSSGGTYEQYF
TGCGCCAGCAGCTTTACCCGCCCGGGGGGAAGTAGCGGGGGCACCTACGAGCAGTACTTC
>TRBJ2-2|TRBV9|NA|NA
CASSVRGDSDTGELFF
TGTGCCAGCAGCGTAAGGGGGGACTCGGACACCGGGGAGCTGTTTTTT
>TRBJ2-1|TRBV4-1|NA|TRBD1
CASSQGGQAHNEQFF
TGCGCCAGCAGCCAAGGGGGACAGGCCCACAATGAGCAGTTCTTC
>TRBJ1-5|TRBV28|many|NA
CASSFIYSNQPQHF
TGTGCCAGCAGTTTCATATATAGCAATCAGCCCCAGCATTTT
>TRBJ2-7|TRBV28|NA|NA
CASSLYRFYEQYF
TGTGCCAGCAGTTTATATAGATTCTACGAGCAGTACTTC
>TRBJ2-7|TRBV7-9|few|TRBD1
CASSWGQEREQYF
TGTGCCAGCAGCTGGGGACAGGAAAGGGAGCAGTACTTC
>TRBJ1-4|TRBV5-5|many|NA
CASSFVQGSLNEKLFF
TGTGCCAGCAGCTTTGTGCAGGGAAGTCTTAATGAAAAACTGTTTTTT
>TRBJ1-4|TRBV4-2|many|NA
CASSQGGGHNEKLFF
TGTGCCAGCAGCCAAGGCGGGGGCCATAATGAAAAACTGTTTTTT
>TRBJ2-3|TRBV29-1|many|TRBD2
CSARRGSGGSTDTQYF
TGCAGCGCCCGGCGGGGTAGCGGGGGCAGCACAGATACGCAGTATTTT
>TRBJ2-2|TRBV5-5|few|TRBD1
CASSLVQGVVTGELFF
TGTGCCAGCAGCTTGGTACAGGGGGTCGTAACCGGGGAGCTGTTTTTT
>TRBJ2-6|TRBV3-1|few|NA
CASTRAGANVLTF
TGTGCCAGCACCCGGGCCGGCGCCAACGTCCTGACTTTC
>TRBJ1-6|TRBV12-3/TRBV12-4|many|NA
CASSLDPGAALHF
TGTGCCAGCAGTTTAGATCCGGGCGCGGCCCTCCACTTT
>TRBJ2-3|TRBV7-2|many|NA
CASSIRDPTDTQYF
TGTGCCAGCAGTATCCGGGACCCCACAGATACGCAGTATTTT
>TRBJ2-3|TRBV5-6|few|TRBD2
CASTSGGLAGADTQYF
TGTGCCAGCACTTCTGGGGGTCTAGCGGGAGCAGATACGCAGTATTTT
>TRBJ2-3|TRBV7-6|many|NA
CASSRPADTQYF
TGTGCCAGCAGCCGTCCAGCAGATACGCAGTATTTT
>TRBJ2-1|TRBV29-1|NA|TRBD1
CSVNRDRADEQFF
TGCAGCGTAAACCGTGACAGGGCCGATGAGCAGTTCTTC